This TCR beta chain was recovered during a study of blood T cell repertoires in COVID-19. Original processing methods: Amplification with reference gene primers provided the estimates of nucleated cell counts. Sequencing used immunoSEQ multiplex PCR; TCRdb keeps in-frame clones, though not all of them. D and trimming were read from the DNA, whereas the V and J calls and clone size are those reported in that table. The top ten hold around 3.7% of the sample, which has about 230,000 clones, 89% seen once. The germline CDR1 and CDR2 sequences are SGHTS and YDEGEE. Trimming removed 0 bases at V and 0 bases at J, with 12 bases between. CDR3 length: 16 residues.

The clonotype was recovered from a woman younger than 45 with acute COVID-19. This chain joins TRBV5-8 and TRBJ1-1; possibly TRBD1 for D (6 bases). The sample taken for sequencing was PBMCs or T cells enriched from blood (not recorded which). The CDR3 bases are TGTGCCAGCAGCTTGGAAGGGGGAAGGGTGAACACTGAAGCTTTCTTT. It yields the protein CASSLEGGRVNTEAFF.